The rows below give T cell receptor beta chains drawn from one sample of a study of T-cell reconstitution after alpha-beta-depleted transplantation in children. TCRdb reprocessed the PCR reads via MiXCR and lists one record per CDR3 protein. This sample yields some 120,000 distinct CDR3 sequences, of which around 9.8% are seen a single time; around 24% belongs to the top ten. The material was PBMCs, mostly from graft donor cells, obtained 180 days after TCRalphabeta/CD19-depleted stem cell transplant. The receptors derive from a girl less than two years old who had a stem cell transplant for combined immunodeficiency, so the T cells may come from the graft donor. Both conserved end residues are part of each CDR3. D genes are given only for firm matches. Clone size, where shown, is once, few, many, or a class for clones that have expanded.

>TRBV7-2|TRBJ2-1|few|.
TGTGCCAGCAGCTTACCAGGTTCCTATAATGAGCAGTTCTTC
CASSLPGSYNEQFF
>TRBV5-1|TRBJ2-7|many|.
TGCGCCAGCAGCTTGGTGGCCGGAACCTCCTACGAGCAGTACTTC
CASSLVAGTSYEQYF
>TRBV20-1|TRBJ2-5|many|TRBD2
TGCAGTGCTATTAGGCCGGGACTAGCGGGTCAAGAGACCCAGTACTTC
CSAIRPGLAGQETQYF
>TRBV20-1|TRBJ2-1|few|TRBD2
TGCAGTGCTAGGGGATTCGGCGGGGGGCCCTACAATGAGCAGTTCTTC
CSARGFGGGPYNEQFF
>TRBV20-1|TRBJ2-3|.|.
TGCAGTGCTAGAGATCCCACAGATACGCAGTATTTT
CSARDPTDTQYF
>TRBV7-2|TRBJ1-6|many|.
TGTGCCAGCAGCCGGGACGGGTGGGATTCACCCCTCCACTTT
CASSRDGWDSPLHF
>TRBV12-3/TRBV12-4|TRBJ1-1|.|TRBD1
TGTGCCAGCAGTTCCGACAGGGCCCTGAACACTGAAGCTTTCTTT
CASSSDRALNTEAFF
>TRBV10-3|TRBJ2-7|few|.
TGTGCCATCAGTGAGGTCACGGATCCTGGAGGGGTGCAGTACTTC
CAISEVTDPGGVQYF
>TRBV19|TRBJ2-6|.|.
TGTGCCAGTAGTATGGGACGGCTCTCTGGGGCCAACGGCCTGACTTTC
CASSMGRLSGANGLTF
>TRBV4-3|TRBJ2-1|many|TRBD2
TGCGCCAGCAGCCAAGAAAGCGGGGGAGCCTACAATGAGCAGTTCTTC
CASSQESGGAYNEQFF
>TRBV5-1|TRBJ1-3|.|TRBD1
TGCGCCAGCAGCCCTGGACAGGGACGCTCTGGAAACACCATATATTTT
CASSPGQGRSGNTIYF
>TRBV18|TRBJ2-7|few|TRBD1
TGTGCCAGCTCACCTCGGGACAGGGTCGGCTACGAGCAGTACTTC
CASSPRDRVGYEQYF
>TRBV20-1|TRBJ1-2|.|.
TGCAGTGCTAGAGTCCGGGGGCTCTATGGCTACACCTTC
CSARVRGLYGYTF
>TRBV12-3/TRBV12-4|TRBJ2-5|few|TRBD1
TGTGCCAGCAGTTTATTCGGACAGGGCAGACGAGAGACCCAGTACTTC
CASSLFGQGRRETQYF
>TRBV28|TRBJ2-1|few|TRBD2
TGTGCCAGCAGCCCCCCTGGGGGTGGTGCGGGACTAGCGATCTTC
CASSPPGGGAGLAIF
>TRBV19|TRBJ2-5|.|.
TGTGCCAGTAGTATAGTCTGGGCCAGGGAGACCCAGTACTTC
CASSIVWARETQYF
>TRBV7-4|TRBJ1-4|.|.
TGTGCCAGCAGCTTAGTTCTTCACAGAACAACTAATGAAAAACTGTTTTTT
CASSLVLHRTTNEKLFF
>TRBV7-3|TRBJ2-2|few|TRBD1
TGTGCCAGCAGCTCGACAGGGGGGAACACCGGGGAGCTGTTTTTT
CASSSTGGNTGELFF
>TRBV7-9|TRBJ2-1|few|.
TGTGCCAGCTCCTCCTTGGCAGGGCGCAATGAGCAGTTCTTC
CASSSLAGRNEQFF
>TRBV6-5|TRBJ1-3|few|.
TGTGCCAGCAGTTACTCGGCAGGGGCTGGAAACACCATATATTTT
CASSYSAGAGNTIYF
>TRBV12-3/TRBV12-4|TRBJ1-6|.|.
TGTGCCAGCAGTTACCGACGGAATTCACCCCTCCACTTT
CASSYRRNSPLHF
>TRBV20-1|TRBJ2-2|few|.
TGCAGTGCTGGGACGCCGGGGACCGGGGAGCTGTTTTTT
CSAGTPGTGELFF
>TRBV5-1|TRBJ2-7|.|.
TGCGCCAGCAGCAACTTGGATTTACGCTACGAGCAGTACTTC
CASSNLDLRYEQYF
>TRBV12-3/TRBV12-4|TRBJ2-7|few|.
TGTGCCAGCATCCGAGGCGGCGGAGCCTACGAGCAGTACTTC
CASIRGGGAYEQYF
>TRBV10-3|TRBJ2-1|few|.
TGTGCCATCACCGACGGACAGTACAATGAGCAGTTCTTC
CAITDGQYNEQFF
>TRBV7-2|TRBJ2-1|once|.
TGTGCCAGCAGCTTTTTCTCGGGTGGCAATGAGCAGTTCTTC
CASSFFSGGNEQFF
>TRBV7-2|TRBJ2-7|few|.
TGTGCCAGCAGCCCCTGGGACGTCTCCTACGAGCAGTACTTC
CASSPWDVSYEQYF
>TRBV5-1|TRBJ1-2|few|.
TGCGCCAGCAGCTTGGCGGTGGAATATGGCTACACCTTC
CASSLAVEYGYTF
>TRBV7-8|TRBJ2-7|few|TRBD2
TGTGCCAGCAGCTTAGCGGTAGCGGGAGCTTTGTACGAGCAGTACTTC
CASSLAVAGALYEQYF
>TRBV10-3|TRBJ2-5|.|.
TGTGCCATCAGTGACCAGGGGAGCCGCCAAGAGACCCAGTACTTC
CAISDQGSRQETQYF
>TRBV7-2|TRBJ2-3|few|TRBD1
TGTGCCAGCAGCGTAGGGACAGTCCCAGATACGCAGTATTTT
CASSVGTVPDTQYF
>TRBV20-1|TRBJ2-7|.|.
TGCAGTGCTAGAGACCCTCTGGTTTCCTACGAGCAGTACTTC
CSARDPLVSYEQYF
>TRBV5-6|TRBJ1-1|.|TRBD1
TGTGCCAGCAGCTTTTACAGGGGGCGAAGGACTGAAGCTTTCTTT
CASSFYRGRRTEAFF
>TRBV12-3/TRBV12-4|TRBJ1-1|.|.
TGTGCCAGCAGTTTGGACGGACGAGGGAACACTGAAGCTTTCTTT
CASSLDGRGNTEAFF
>TRBV29-1|TRBJ2-1|.|.
TGCAGCGTTGAAGATCGGGCCAGGGGTAGATACAATGAGCAGTTCTTC
CSVEDRARGRYNEQFF
>TRBV12-3/TRBV12-4|TRBJ1-6|many|.
TGTGCCAGCAGTTTCAACGGTTATTCACCCCTCCACTTT
CASSFNGYSPLHF
>TRBV20-1|TRBJ2-7|many|.
TGCAGTGCTAGTATCCGGGGTACCTACGAGCAGTACTTC
CSASIRGTYEQYF
>TRBV20-1|TRBJ2-5|many|TRBD1
TGCAGTGCCGCTGTGACAGGGGAGGAGACCCAGTACTTC
CSAAVTGEETQYF
>TRBV2|TRBJ2-1|few|TRBD2
TGTGCCAGCAGTGAAAATGAGGGAATTAGCGGGAGTTACAATGAGCAGTTCTTC
CASSENEGISGSYNEQFF
>TRBV20-1|TRBJ2-1|.|TRBD2
TGCAGTGCTAGTGCTAGCGGGACTTTCTACAATGAGCAGTTCTTC
CSASASGTFYNEQFF
>TRBV5-1|TRBJ1-4|few|.
TGCGCCAGCAGAAAGACCGCTGGAAGGGGGGAAAAACTGTTTTTT
CASRKTAGRGEKLFF